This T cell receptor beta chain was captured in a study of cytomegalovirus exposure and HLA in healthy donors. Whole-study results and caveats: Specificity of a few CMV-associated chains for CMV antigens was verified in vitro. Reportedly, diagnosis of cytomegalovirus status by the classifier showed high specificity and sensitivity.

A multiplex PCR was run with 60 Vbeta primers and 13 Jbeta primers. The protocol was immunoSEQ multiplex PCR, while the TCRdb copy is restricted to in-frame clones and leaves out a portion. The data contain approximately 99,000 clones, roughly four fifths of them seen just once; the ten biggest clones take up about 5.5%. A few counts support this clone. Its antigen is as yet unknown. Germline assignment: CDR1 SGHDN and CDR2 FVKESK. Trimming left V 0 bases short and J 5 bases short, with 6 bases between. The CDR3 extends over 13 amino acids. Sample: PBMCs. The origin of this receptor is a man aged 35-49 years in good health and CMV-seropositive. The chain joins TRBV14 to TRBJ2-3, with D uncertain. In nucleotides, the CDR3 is TGTGCCAGCAGCCAAGACTCCTTAGATACGCAGTATTTT. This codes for CASSQDSLDTQYF. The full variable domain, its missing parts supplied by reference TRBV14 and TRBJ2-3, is EAGVTQFPSHSVIEKGQTVTLRCDPISGHDNLYWYRRVMGKEIKFLLHFVKESKQDESGMPNNRFLAERTGGTYSTLKVQPAELEDSGVYFCASSQDSLDTQYFGPGTRLTVL.